These 18 T cell receptor beta chains originate from one sample sequenced in a study of blood T cell repertoires in COVID-19. Profiled with immunoSEQ multiplex PCR; TCRdb holds only in-frame clones, not every one. The sample records under 150,000 clones, just under 85% being singletons. Specimen: peripheral blood. The source is a human donor in a cohort sampled during active COVID-19.

V is TRBV2 and J is TRBJ1-6; D call uncertain. The V gene's germline CDR1 is SNHLY and CDR2 FYNNEI. The CDR3 is 15 amino acids. Trimming removed 2 bases from V and 0 bases from J, with 5 bases in between. The CDR3 nucleotides read TGTGCCAGCAGTGAACCGGGCTCCTATAATTCACCCCTCCACTTT. Amino acids: CASSEPGSYNSPLHF.

V gene TRBV5-1 combines with J gene TRBJ2-2, with a tentative D call TRBD1 (5 bases). The V and J ends lost 1 base and 1 base respectively, with 8 bases between them. Germline V gene sequence: CDR1 SGHRS, CDR2 YFSETQ. The CDR3 runs 15 residues. The chain's CDR3 is CASSLFQGNTGELFF. In nucleotides, the CDR3 is TGCGCCAGCAGCTTGTTTCAGGGGAACACCGGGGAGCTGTTTTTT.

There are many counts of this clone. The chain uses TRBV19 and TRBJ2-7, with D perhaps TRBD2 (6 bases). V lost 4 bases, J lost 3 bases, and 13 bases lay in between. CDR3 length: 14 amino acids. CDR1 and CDR2 from the germline V gene are LNHDA and SQIVND (reference sequence). CDR3 loop: CASSTMGGIYEQYF. For the CDR3, the DNA is TGTGCCAGTAGTACAATGGGGGGAATCTACGAGCAGTACTTC.

This rearrangement joins TRBV19 to TRBJ2-7; D uncertain. Deletions cut 8 bases from V and 0 bases from J, with 11 bases between. CDR1 and CDR2 (germline): LNHDA, SQIVND (reference sequence). CDR3 size: 13 residues. The CDR3 sequence is CASSDSYSYEQYF. The DNA of the CDR3 is TGTGCCAGTTCCGACTCCTACTCCTACGAGCAGTACTTC.

This rearrangement joins TRBV19 to TRBJ2-3, with a weak D call TRBD1 (5 bases). Germline CDR1 reads LNHDA; CDR2 reads SQIVND (reference sequence). CDR3 length: 15 amino acids. The germline V and J ends were trimmed by 1 base and 2 bases, with 10 bases remaining between them. The DNA for the CDR3 is TGTGCCAGTAGTATAGCCAGGGCTAACACAGATACGCAGTATTTT. This gives the protein CASSIARANTDTQYF. The entire variable domain, with the rest obtained from reference TRBV19 and TRBJ2-3, is as follows: DGGITQSPKYLFRKEGQNVTLSCEQNLNHDAMYWYRQDPGQGLRLIYYSQIVNDFQKGDIAEGYSVSREKKESFPLTVTSAQKNPTAFYLCASSIARANTDTQYFGPGTRLTVL.

This clone is a singleton in its sample. The V and J genes are TRBV2 and TRBJ2-2, with 7 bases lining up with TRBD2. The CDR3 length is 15 residues. The junction had 7 bases not matched to a gene; V was cut back by 4 bases and J by 5 bases. CDR1 and CDR2 from the germline V gene are SNHLY and FYNNEI. CDR3 bases: TGTGCCAGCAGTGGGACTAGGGCGGGGACCGGGGAGCTGTTTTTT. Protein sequence: CASSGTRAGTGELFF.

The J gene is TRBJ2-2, the V gene TRBV11-3; 9 nucleotides line up with TRBD2. V dropped 3 bases and J dropped 9; count of bases not matched to a gene: 5. CDR3 length: 14 amino acids. CDR1 is SGHNT, CDR2 YENEEA, per germline. The CDR3 sequence is CASSLEGLARELFF. The CDR3 DNA reads TGTGCCAGCAGCTTGGAGGGACTAGCAAGGGAGCTGTTTTTT.

This chain connects TRBV7-2 to TRBJ2-3, with TRBD2 identical over 12 bases. This CDR3 is 16 amino acids long. V trimming: 5 bases; J trimming: 5 bases; junction bases outside the gene matches: 8. Germline CDR1 is SGHTA and CDR2 is FQGNSA. The CDR3: CASSRGASGGVDTQYF. CDR3 coding DNA: TGTGCCAGCAGCCGTGGGGCTAGCGGGGGGGTAGATACGCAGTATTTT.

The CDR3 bases are TGTGCCAGTAGTATTGGCAGGGGGAGTCATCAGCCCCAGCATTTT. It translates to CASSIGRGSHQPQHF. The chain carries TRBV19 and TRBJ1-5; 7 positions agree with TRBD1. Trimming cost V 3 bases and J 5 bases; bases outside gene matches: 7. The CDR3 length is 15 residues. Germline CDR1 and CDR2: LNHDA and SQIVND (reference sequence).

V gene TRBV20-1 combines with J gene TRBJ2-7, with 10 nucleotides matching TRBD1. The J segment lost 2 bases and the V segment lost 3 bases, leaving 13 bases of the junction unmatched. Germline values: CDR1 DFQATT, CDR2 SNEGSKA (reference sequence). This CDR3 has 17 amino acids. CDR3 in amino acids: CSASGWGGTGVTYEQYF. CDR3 nucleotides: TGCAGTGCTAGTGGTTGGGGTGGGACAGGGGTGACCTACGAGCAGTACTTC.

This sequence joins TRBV15 and TRBJ1-4, with D possibly being TRBD1 (5 bases). The ends were cut back, 0 bases at V and 8 bases at J, with 16 bases in the middle. The length of the CDR3 is 16 residues. Per the germline V gene, CDR1 is LNHNV and CDR2 is YYDKDF (reference sequence). CDR3 in amino acids: CATSRDLGQGSEKLFF. In nucleotides, the CDR3 is TGTGCCACCAGCAGAGATCTGGGTCAGGGAAGCGAAAAACTGTTTTTT.

The V gene is TRBV10-3, the J gene TRBJ2-1; 9 bases fit TRBD1. CDR1 ENHRY and CDR2 SYGVKD come from the germline V gene. The CDR3 is 13 amino acids. J was trimmed by 6 bases and V by 8 bases; bases with no gene match: 5. CDR3 residues: CAIADRGSNEQFF. In DNA, the CDR3 is TGTGCCATCGCGGACAGGGGAAGCAATGAGCAGTTCTTC.

This rearrangement joins TRBV7-2 to TRBJ1-1, with D possibly TRBD1 on 6 matching bases. CDR3 length: 14 residues. Trimming cost V 6 bases and J 1 base, with 12 bases left between them. Germline CDR1 is SGHTA and CDR2 is FQGNSA. The CDR3 DNA follows: TGTGCCAGCAGTCGGAGGGGGGGGAACACTGAAGCTTTCTTT. Encoded protein: CASSRRGGNTEAFF.

The J gene is TRBJ1-6, the V gene TRBV14; unclear D gene. Germline V gene data show CDR1 as SGHDN and CDR2 as FVKESK. Trimming took off 1 base at V and 9 bases at J, with 10 bases between the two ends. The CDR3 length is 14 residues. CDR3 loop: CASSQGPRSSPLHF. DNA for the CDR3: TGTGCCAGCAGCCAAGGACCCCGGAGTTCACCCCTCCACTTT.

This clone appeared a few times. The CDR3: CASRGLASEQYF. The DNA for the CDR3 is TGTGCCAGCAGGGGACTAGCGTCCGAGCAGTACTTC. This chain connects TRBV6-5 to TRBJ2-7; 10 bases map to TRBD2. The CDR3 consists of 12 residues. J lost 6 bases, V lost 6 bases, and 2 bases had no gene match. Per the germline V gene, CDR1 is MNHEY and CDR2 is SVGAGI.

The rearrangement joins TRBV6-5 to TRBJ2-2; 7 bases fit TRBD1. After removal of 8 bases from V and 6 bases from J, the junction contained 6 bases not matched to a gene. The CDR3 loop spans 13 amino acids. CDR1 and CDR2 (germline): MNHEY, SVGAGI. This chain's CDR3 is CASSRGGAGELFF. The CDR3 bases are TGTGCCAGCTCCAGAGGGGGCGCCGGGGAGCTGTTTTTT.

The chain uses TRBV7-8 and TRBJ2-2, with 13 positions matching TRBD2. The CDR3 length is 16 residues. Germline lookup yields CDR1 SGHVS and CDR2 FQNEAQ. V gave up 5 bases and J gave up 4 bases; unmatched junction bases: 4. Written as DNA, the CDR3 is TGTGCCAGCAGCACGGGACTAGCGGGGCCCACCGGGGAGCTGTTTTTT. Translating gives CASSTGLAGPTGELFF.

V gene TRBV18 combines with J gene TRBJ2-2; TRBD1 matches 7 bases. Per germline, CDR1 KGHSH and CDR2 LQKENI. The J segment lost 1 base and the V segment lost 5 bases, leaving 4 bases of the junction unmatched. There are 15 residues in the CDR3. CDR3 loop: CASSSGTVNTGELFF. Written as DNA, the CDR3 is TGTGCCAGCTCATCCGGGACAGTGAACACCGGGGAGCTGTTTTTT. Full variable domain (remainder filled in from reference TRBV18 and TRBJ2-2): NAGVMQNPRHLVRRRGQEARLRCSPMKGHSHVYWYRQLPEEGLKFMVYLQKENIIDESGMPKERFSAEFPKEGPSILRIQQVVRGDSAAYFCASSSGTVNTGELFFGEGSRLTVL.